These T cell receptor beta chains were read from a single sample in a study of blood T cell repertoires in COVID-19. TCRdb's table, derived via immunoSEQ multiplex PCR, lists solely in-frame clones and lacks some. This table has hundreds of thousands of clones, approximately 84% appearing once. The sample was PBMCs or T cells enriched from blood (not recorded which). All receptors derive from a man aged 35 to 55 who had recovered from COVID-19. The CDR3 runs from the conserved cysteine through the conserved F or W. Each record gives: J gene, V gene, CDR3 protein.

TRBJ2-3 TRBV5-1 CASSLEVDTQYF
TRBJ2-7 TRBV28 CASRQVEWEQYF
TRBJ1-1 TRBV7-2 CASSEQGRFTEAFF
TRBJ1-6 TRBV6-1 CASSEEGQYNSPLHF
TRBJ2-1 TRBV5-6 CASSLRDFNYNEQFF
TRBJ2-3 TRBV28 CASIELSTDTQYF
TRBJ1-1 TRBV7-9 CASSSGEHTEAFF
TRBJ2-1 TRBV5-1 CASTTSHTSAKGNEQFF
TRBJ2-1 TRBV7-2 CASSRVAGGLGEQFF
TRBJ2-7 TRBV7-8 CASSPTQVYEQYF
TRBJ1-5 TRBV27 CASSFGGTNQPQHF
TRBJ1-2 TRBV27 CASRALGTGVGYTF
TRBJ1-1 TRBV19 CASLQRAGSYEAFF
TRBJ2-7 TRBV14 CASSQVGLAGVYEQYF
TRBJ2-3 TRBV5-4 CASSLGLASTDTQYF
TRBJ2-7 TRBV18 CASSTSDEQYF